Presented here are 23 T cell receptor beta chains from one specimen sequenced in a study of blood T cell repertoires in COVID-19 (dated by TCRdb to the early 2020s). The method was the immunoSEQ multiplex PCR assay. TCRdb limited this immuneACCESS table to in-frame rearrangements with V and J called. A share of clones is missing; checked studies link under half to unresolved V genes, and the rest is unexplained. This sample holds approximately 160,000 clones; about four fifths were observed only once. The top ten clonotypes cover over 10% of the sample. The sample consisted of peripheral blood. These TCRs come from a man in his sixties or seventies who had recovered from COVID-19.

CDR3 DNA sequence: TGCGCCAGCAGCCTTACTACCTCGAACACCGGGGAGCTGTTTTTT. Amino acid sequence: CASSLTTSNTGELFF. The V gene is TRBV4-1, the J gene TRBJ2-2; unclear D gene. Germline V gives CDR1 MGHRA, CDR2 YSYEKL. V gave up 4 bases and J gave up 0 bases, with 9 bases separating them. The CDR3 totals 15 residues.

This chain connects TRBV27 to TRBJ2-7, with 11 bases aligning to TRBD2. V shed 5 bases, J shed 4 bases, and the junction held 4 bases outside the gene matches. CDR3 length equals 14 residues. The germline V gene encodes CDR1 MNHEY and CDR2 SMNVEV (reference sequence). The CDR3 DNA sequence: TGTGCCAGCAGTCGCGGACTAGCGGGTTACGAGCAGTACTTC. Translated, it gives CASSRGLAGYEQYF.

The CDR3 DNA sequence: TGTGCCAGTAGTATGCGACAGCATTCACCCCTCCACTTT. Its translation: CASSMRQHSPLHF. The chain recombines TRBV19 with TRBJ1-6, with D perhaps matching TRBD1 (5 bases). CDR1 and CDR2 (germline): LNHDA, SQIVND (reference sequence). This CDR3 is 13 amino acids long. Trimming cost V 3 bases and J 8 bases, with 8 bases left between them.

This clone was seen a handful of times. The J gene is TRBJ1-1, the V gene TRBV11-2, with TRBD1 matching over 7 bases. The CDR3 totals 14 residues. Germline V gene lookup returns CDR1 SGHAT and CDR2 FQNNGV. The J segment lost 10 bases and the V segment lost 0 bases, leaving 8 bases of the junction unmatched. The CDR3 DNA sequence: TGTGCCAGCAGCTTAGATCCTACGACAGGGCGAGCTTTCTTT. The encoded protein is CASSLDPTTGRAFF.

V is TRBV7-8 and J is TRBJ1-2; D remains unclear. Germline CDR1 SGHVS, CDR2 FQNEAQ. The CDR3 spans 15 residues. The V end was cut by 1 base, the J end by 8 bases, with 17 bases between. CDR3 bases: TGTGCCAGCAGCTTAGTGGGAGACCGGCGATCCGGCTACACCTTC. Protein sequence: CASSLVGDRRSGYTF.

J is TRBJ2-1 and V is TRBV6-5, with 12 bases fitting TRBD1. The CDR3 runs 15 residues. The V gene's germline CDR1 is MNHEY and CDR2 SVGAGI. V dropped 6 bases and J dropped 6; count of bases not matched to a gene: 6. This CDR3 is CASRGQGAFSNEQFF. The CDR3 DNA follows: TGTGCCAGCAGGGGACAGGGGGCTTTTTCCAATGAGCAGTTCTTC.

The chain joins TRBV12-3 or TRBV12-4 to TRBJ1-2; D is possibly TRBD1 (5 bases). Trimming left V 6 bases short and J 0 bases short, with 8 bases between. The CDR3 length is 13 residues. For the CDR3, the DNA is TGTGCCAGCAGATGGGACTCTAACTATGGCTACACCTTC. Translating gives CASRWDSNYGYTF.

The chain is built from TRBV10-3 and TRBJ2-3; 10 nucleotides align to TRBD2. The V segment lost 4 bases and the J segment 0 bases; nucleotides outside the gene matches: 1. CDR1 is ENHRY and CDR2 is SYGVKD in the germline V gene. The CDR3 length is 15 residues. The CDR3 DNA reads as TGTGCCATCAGTGGACTAGCGGGCAGCACAGATACGCAGTATTTT. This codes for CAISGLAGSTDTQYF.

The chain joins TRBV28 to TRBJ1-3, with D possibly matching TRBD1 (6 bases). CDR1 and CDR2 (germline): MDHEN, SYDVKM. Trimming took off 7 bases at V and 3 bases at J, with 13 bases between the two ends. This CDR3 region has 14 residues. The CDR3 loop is CASNAGQLGNTIYF. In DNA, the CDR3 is TGTGCCAGCAACGCCGGACAGCTTGGAAACACCATATATTTT.

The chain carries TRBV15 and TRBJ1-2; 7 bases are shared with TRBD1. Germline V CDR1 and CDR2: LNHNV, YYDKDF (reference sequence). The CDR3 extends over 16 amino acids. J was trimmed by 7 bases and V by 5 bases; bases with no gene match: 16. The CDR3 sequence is CATSRGIGQGVSGYTF. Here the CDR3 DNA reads TGTGCCACCAGCCGGGGTATAGGGCAGGGGGTTAGTGGCTACACCTTC.

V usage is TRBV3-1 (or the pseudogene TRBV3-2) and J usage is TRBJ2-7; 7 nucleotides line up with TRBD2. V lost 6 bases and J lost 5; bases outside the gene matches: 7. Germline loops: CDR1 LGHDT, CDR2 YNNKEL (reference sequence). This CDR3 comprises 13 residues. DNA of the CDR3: TGTGCCAGCAGAACGAGCGGGATGAACGAGCAGTACTTC. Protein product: CASRTSGMNEQYF.

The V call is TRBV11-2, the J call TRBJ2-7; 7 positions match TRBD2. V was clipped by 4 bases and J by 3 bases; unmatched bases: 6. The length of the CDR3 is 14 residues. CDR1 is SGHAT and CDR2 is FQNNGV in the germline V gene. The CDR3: CASSSSGVLYEQYF. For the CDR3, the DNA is TGTGCCAGCAGCTCTAGCGGAGTCCTCTACGAGCAGTACTTC.

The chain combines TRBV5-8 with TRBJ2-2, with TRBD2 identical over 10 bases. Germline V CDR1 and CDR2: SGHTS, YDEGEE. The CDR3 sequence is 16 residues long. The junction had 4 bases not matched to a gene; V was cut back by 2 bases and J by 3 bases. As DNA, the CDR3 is TGTGCCAGCAGCTTAGGGCTAGCGGGAGACACCGGGGAGCTGTTTTTT. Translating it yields CASSLGLAGDTGELFF.

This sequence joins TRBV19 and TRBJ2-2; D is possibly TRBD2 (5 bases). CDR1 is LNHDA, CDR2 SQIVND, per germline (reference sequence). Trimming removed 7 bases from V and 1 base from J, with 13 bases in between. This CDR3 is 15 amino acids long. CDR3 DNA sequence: TGTGCCAGTAAGCTCGGCGGGTTGAACACCGGGGAGCTGTTTTTT. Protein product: CASKLGGLNTGELFF.

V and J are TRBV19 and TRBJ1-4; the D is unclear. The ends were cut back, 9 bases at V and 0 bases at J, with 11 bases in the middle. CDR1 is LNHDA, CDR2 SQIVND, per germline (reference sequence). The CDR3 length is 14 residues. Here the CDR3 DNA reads TGTGCCAGCGGCACAGAGACAACTAATGAAAAACTGTTTTTT. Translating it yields CASGTETTNEKLFF. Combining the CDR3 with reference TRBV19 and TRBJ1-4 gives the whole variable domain DGGITQSPKYLFRKEGQNVTLSCEQNLNHDAMYWYRQDPGQGLRLIYYSQIVNDFQKGDIAEGYSVSREKKESFPLTVTSAQKNPTAFYLCASGTETTNEKLFFGSGTQLSVL.

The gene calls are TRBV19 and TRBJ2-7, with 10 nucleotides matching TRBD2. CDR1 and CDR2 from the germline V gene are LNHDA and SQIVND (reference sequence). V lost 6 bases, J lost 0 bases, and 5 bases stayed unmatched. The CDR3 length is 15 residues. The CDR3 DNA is TGTGCCAGTAGGGGGATAGCGGGAGGCTCCTACGAGCAGTACTTC. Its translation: CASRGIAGGSYEQYF.

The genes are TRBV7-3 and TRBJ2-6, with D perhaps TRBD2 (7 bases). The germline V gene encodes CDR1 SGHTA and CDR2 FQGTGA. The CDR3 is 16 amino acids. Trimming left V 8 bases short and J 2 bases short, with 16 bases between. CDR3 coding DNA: TGTGCCAGCTCCCCGGTCGGGGGGCCTGGGGCCAACGTCCTGACTTTC. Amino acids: CASSPVGGPGANVLTF.

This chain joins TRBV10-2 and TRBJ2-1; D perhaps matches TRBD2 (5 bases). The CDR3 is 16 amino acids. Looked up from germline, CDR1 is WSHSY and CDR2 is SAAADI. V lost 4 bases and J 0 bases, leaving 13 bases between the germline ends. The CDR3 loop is CASSGGRGSSYNEQFF. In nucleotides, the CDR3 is TGCGCCAGCAGTGGAGGGCGAGGGAGCTCCTACAATGAGCAGTTCTTC.

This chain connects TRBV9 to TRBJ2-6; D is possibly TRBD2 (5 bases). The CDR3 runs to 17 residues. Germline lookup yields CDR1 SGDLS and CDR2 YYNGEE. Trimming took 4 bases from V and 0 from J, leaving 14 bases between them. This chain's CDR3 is CASSRLGLASGANVLTF. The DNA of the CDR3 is TGTGCCAGCAGCCGCCTAGGACTGGCCTCTGGGGCCAACGTCCTGACTTTC.

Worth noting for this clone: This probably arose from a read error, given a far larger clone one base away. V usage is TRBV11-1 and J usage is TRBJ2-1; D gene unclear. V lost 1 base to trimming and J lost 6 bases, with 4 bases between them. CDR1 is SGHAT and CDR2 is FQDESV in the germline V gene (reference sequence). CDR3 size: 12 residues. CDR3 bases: TGTGCCAGCAGCTTAGGACTCAATGAGCAGTTCTTC. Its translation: CASSLGLNEQFF.

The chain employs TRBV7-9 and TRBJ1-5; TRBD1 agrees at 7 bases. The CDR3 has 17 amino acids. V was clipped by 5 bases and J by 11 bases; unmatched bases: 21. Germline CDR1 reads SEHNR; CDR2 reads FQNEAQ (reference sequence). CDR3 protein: CASSNDGDSQGYAAQHF. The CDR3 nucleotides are TGTGCCAGCAGCAACGACGGGGACAGTCAAGGGTATGCGGCCCAGCATTTT.

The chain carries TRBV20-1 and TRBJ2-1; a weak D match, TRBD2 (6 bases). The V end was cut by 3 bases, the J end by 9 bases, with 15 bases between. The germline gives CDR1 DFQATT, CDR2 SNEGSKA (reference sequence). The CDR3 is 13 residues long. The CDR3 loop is CSASRRETSEQFF. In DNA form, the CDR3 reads TGCAGTGCTAGTCGTCGGGAGACCTCTGAGCAGTTCTTC.

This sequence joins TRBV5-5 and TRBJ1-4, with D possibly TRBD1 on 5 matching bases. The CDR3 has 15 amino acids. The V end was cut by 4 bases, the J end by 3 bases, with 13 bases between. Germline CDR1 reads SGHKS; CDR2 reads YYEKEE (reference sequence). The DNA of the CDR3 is TGTGCCAGCAGCCGTACAGGAGGGGCTAATGAAAAACTGTTTTTT. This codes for CASSRTGGANEKLFF.